Given below is one T cell receptor (beta chain) in context. The source of the sample is a study of blood T cell repertoires in COVID-19. On the study more broadly: There were acute and convalescent COVID-19 samples, and they came from the United States, Italy and Spain. T cells, B-cell-depleted T cells, or PBMCs supplied cDNA or gDNA.

CDR3 length: 12 amino acids. Germline V gives CDR1 KGHSH, CDR2 LQKENI. V lost 4 bases and J lost 6, with 10 bases in between. In the study's own analysis: Amplifying reference gene primers gave estimates of nucleated cell counts. The repertoire was sequenced with immunoSEQ multiplex PCR; TCRdb's copy has only in-frame clones and lacks some. The D gene and trimming were derived from the DNA, and the V and J assignments and clone size from that table. This table holds a few hundred thousand clones, more than 75% found once. This chain uses TRBV18 with TRBJ2-7, with D tentatively TRBD1 (5 bases). The sequencing sample was made of peripheral blood. The TCR was taken from an older woman with active or convalescent COVID-19. The CDR3 loop reads CASSRPGLEQYF. The CDR3 DNA is TGTGCCAGCTCACGGCCAGGGCTCGAGCAGTACTTC.